This T cell receptor (beta chain) was recorded in a study of blood T cell repertoires in COVID-19 (dated by TCRdb to 2018 to 2020). A note on the overall study: The collaborator samples originated in the United States, Italy and Spain and spanned the acute and convalescent phases of COVID-19. The prospective study material was composed of cDNA or gDNA derived from T cells, B-cell-depleted T cells, or PBMCs. Subjects who had been exposed to COVID-19, were actively infected with it, or had recovered from it provided the deeply sampled blood TCRbeta repertoires that made up the dataset. The repertoires were released in a freely available public database meant as a resource for research on the immune response to SARS-CoV-2. Samples came from the ongoing ImmuneRACE study (first 160 participants) plus 1,254 subjects from 6 global collaborators. Sample metadata almost always included a de-identified subject ID, COVID-19 status, age in years and sex. Where available, HLA class I and class II types were taken from metadata supplied by the sample provider and were not determined by assay-based typing. Findings and caveats that apply to the study as a whole: The quantity of clinical and demographic metadata differed by source and by participant and was supplied without curation.

Enrolling through a virtual design, the prospective study's participants ranged in age from roughly 18 to 90 years and lived across about two dozen United States geographic areas. In the prospective study, cohorts were assigned on the basis of participant-reported clinical history obtained from a screening survey and a study questionnaire. In the prospective study, mobile phlebotomists collected whole blood, serum and a nasopharyngeal or oropharyngeal swab from each participant. Additional blood draws and questionnaires over an approximately 2-month period could optionally be provided by prospective study participants. Before DNA extraction, blood samples from the prospective study were shipped at room temperature or frozen. CDR1 and CDR2 are drawn from the germline V gene: SGHRS, YFSETQ. The CDR3 goes from the cysteine to the phenylalanine over 13 residues. CDR3 DNA only is kept here, 39 bases in frame from base 1. V loses 3 bases of germline sequence and J loses 4 bases, and the interval between the two ends is 10 bases.

This clone came up once. Its antigen has not been determined. No base quality values were provided; no much bigger clone lies one nucleotide off. The immunoSEQ Assay, a bias-controlled multiplex PCR, was used to amplify TCRbeta CDR3 regions from genomic DNA. The published analysis was carried out like this. The number of nucleated cells in each sample was estimated from the amplification of reference gene primers within the assay. To quantify the absolute abundance of each unique TCRbeta CDR3 rearrangement, sequence reads were collapsed and filtered. Productive Simpson clonality was computed per sample as the square root of Simpson's diversity index over productive rearrangements. Imported from immuneACCESS, the table was reduced by TCRdb to in-frame sequences with V and J called. These copies leave out some clones; in studies compared against another copy, an unresolved V gene accounts for under half, and the cause of the remainder is not known. V, J and clone size are taken as reported in that table, and D and trimming were inferred from the DNA itself. The table for this sample lists 250,000 or so clones; about 90% of them were counted only once. Of the sample, roughly 1.2% is held by the ten largest clones.

This clonotype originated in a human donor in a cohort exposed to, infected with or recovered from COVID-19 (not recorded which). The donor label of this sample is uncertain. Recombination joined TRBV5-1 with TRBJ1-1; the D gene is perhaps TRBD1, from 5 matching bases. The sequencing sample was made of PBMCs or T cells enriched from blood (not recorded which). The nucleotide sequence reads as follows: TGCGCCAGCAGCTGGACATACGGCACTGAAGCTTTCTTT. Its amino acids are CASSWTYGTEAFF.